A selection of T cell receptor beta chains follows, all from one sample in a study of early T cells in non-severe SARS-CoV-2 infection. MiXCR was run by TCRdb on the 5' RACE reads, yielding one entry per CDR3 protein. The data hold tens of thousands of distinct CDR3 sequences, with 4.5% to 5.5% observed a single time. The source material was whole blood. The receptors were sampled from an adult who was a healthcare worker with PCR-confirmed SARS-CoV-2 infection or an uninfected control (not recorded which). The CDR3 runs from the conserved cysteine through the conserved F or W. A D gene is named only where the DNA matches it firmly. Part of the rows lack a size; the others show once, few, many or a class for expanded clones.

v_gene: TRBV4-1
abundance: many
d_gene: -
j_gene: TRBJ2-2
CDR3aa: CASSQTGELFF
CDR3nt: TGCGCCAGCAGCCAGACCGGGGAGCTGTTTTTT

v_gene: TRBV11-2
abundance: many
d_gene: -
j_gene: TRBJ2-2
CDR3aa: CASSLVLTGTGELFF
CDR3nt: TGTGCCAGCAGCTTAGTCCTGACGGGCACCGGGGAGCTGTTTTTT

v_gene: TRBV5-1
abundance: many
d_gene: TRBD1
j_gene: TRBJ2-3
CDR3aa: CASSETGDTGTQYF
CDR3nt: TGCGCCAGCAGCGAGACAGGGGATACGGGTACGCAGTATTTT

v_gene: TRBV6-2/TRBV6-3
abundance: -
d_gene: TRBD2
j_gene: TRBJ2-5
CDR3aa: CASSALAGKETQYF
CDR3nt: TGTGCCAGCAGCGCACTAGCGGGGAAAGAGACCCAGTACTTC

v_gene: TRBV29-1
abundance: many
d_gene: TRBD2
j_gene: TRBJ2-7
CDR3aa: CSVKSGGAIYEQYF
CDR3nt: TGCAGCGTTAAAAGCGGGGGCGCGATCTACGAGCAGTACTTC

v_gene: TRBV6-1
abundance: many
d_gene: -
j_gene: TRBJ2-5
CDR3aa: CASSGAVETQYF
CDR3nt: TGTGCCAGCAGCGGTGCCGTAGAGACCCAGTACTTC

v_gene: TRBV29-1
abundance: many
d_gene: TRBD1
j_gene: TRBJ1-2
CDR3aa: CSVGGQGAPNYGYTF
CDR3nt: TGCAGCGTGGGGGGTCAGGGGGCGCCTAACTATGGCTACACCTTC

v_gene: TRBV7-9
abundance: many
d_gene: -
j_gene: TRBJ1-2
CDR3aa: CASSPPVDTYTF
CDR3nt: TGTGCCAGCAGCCCCCCCGTGGACACCTACACCTTC

v_gene: TRBV30
abundance: many
d_gene: -
j_gene: TRBJ1-3
CDR3aa: CAWSKFRDGGAYSGNTIYF
CDR3nt: TGTGCCTGGAGTAAATTCCGGGACGGGGGCGCCTACTCTGGAAACACCATATATTTT

v_gene: TRBV5-1
abundance: many
d_gene: TRBD2
j_gene: TRBJ2-3
CDR3aa: CASSSRLAGADTQYF
CDR3nt: TGCGCCAGCAGCTCCCGACTAGCGGGGGCAGATACGCAGTATTTT

v_gene: TRBV6-1
abundance: many
d_gene: -
j_gene: TRBJ2-1
CDR3aa: CASSDSTSTMAGEQFF
CDR3nt: TGTGCCAGCAGTGACTCGACTAGTACCATGGCAGGTGAGCAGTTCTTC

v_gene: TRBV12-3/TRBV12-4
abundance: many
d_gene: -
j_gene: TRBJ2-7
CDR3aa: CASSISGTVGHEQYF
CDR3nt: TGTGCCAGCAGTATCTCCGGGACTGTGGGTCACGAGCAGTACTTC

v_gene: TRBV11-2
abundance: many
d_gene: -
j_gene: TRBJ2-1
CDR3aa: CASSLTNSLDNEQFF
CDR3nt: TGTGCCAGCAGCTTAACTAATAGTCTTGACAATGAGCAGTTCTTC

v_gene: TRBV29-1
abundance: many
d_gene: -
j_gene: TRBJ2-5
CDR3aa: CSAVGPGKETQYF
CDR3nt: TGCAGCGCCGTGGGCCCTGGCAAAGAGACCCAGTACTTC

v_gene: TRBV18
abundance: few
d_gene: -
j_gene: TRBJ1-5
CDR3aa: CASSGGRGQPQHF
CDR3nt: TGTGCCAGCTCCGGCGGGCGCGGGCAGCCCCAGCATTTT

v_gene: TRBV29-1
abundance: many
d_gene: -
j_gene: TRBJ2-2
CDR3aa: CSVDRGSSGELFF
CDR3nt: TGCAGCGTTGACCGGGGGTCGAGCGGGGAGCTGTTTTTT

v_gene: TRBV4-1
abundance: -
d_gene: TRBD1
j_gene: TRBJ2-5
CDR3aa: CASSHSVQGETQYF
CDR3nt: TGCGCCAGCAGCCACTCCGTACAGGGGGAGACCCAGTACTTC

v_gene: TRBV20-1
abundance: many
d_gene: TRBD1
j_gene: TRBJ2-2
CDR3aa: CSAIDRAAGELFF
CDR3nt: TGCAGTGCTATCGACAGGGCGGCCGGGGAGCTGTTTTTT

v_gene: TRBV24-1
abundance: many
d_gene: TRBD1
j_gene: TRBJ1-2
CDR3aa: CATSSGTDYGYTF
CDR3nt: TGTGCCACCAGCTCTGGGACAGACTATGGCTACACCTTC

v_gene: TRBV5-1
abundance: few
d_gene: TRBD1
j_gene: TRBJ2-5
CDR3aa: CASRKNPGQQETQYF
CDR3nt: TGCGCCAGCAGAAAGAACCCGGGACAGCAAGAGACCCAGTACTTC

v_gene: TRBV2
abundance: many
d_gene: -
j_gene: TRBJ1-4
CDR3aa: CASSEDLVASGKLFF
CDR3nt: TGTGCCAGCAGTGAAGATCTTGTGGCTTCTGGAAAACTGTTTTTT

v_gene: TRBV21-1
abundance: -
d_gene: -
j_gene: TRBJ1-4
CDR3aa: CASSKRTGGGIKLFF
CDR3nt: TGTGCCAGCAGCAAGAGAACAGGGGGAGGTATAAAACTGTTTTTT

v_gene: TRBV11-2
abundance: many
d_gene: -
j_gene: TRBJ2-5
CDR3aa: CASSGPSETQYF
CDR3nt: TGTGCCAGCAGCGGACCCTCGGAGACCCAGTACTTC

v_gene: TRBV7-9
abundance: many
d_gene: -
j_gene: TRBJ2-2
CDR3aa: CASSPLTTGELFF
CDR3nt: TGTGCCAGCAGCCCTCTCACCACCGGGGAGCTGTTTTTT